The next 8 T cell receptor beta chains were all read from a single sample in a study of blood T cell repertoires in COVID-19. Produced via immunoSEQ multiplex PCR; TCRdb's table is partial and in-frame only. Among 250,000 to 300,000 clones listed, around 89% were seen once. The sample comprised peripheral blood. Receptors originate from a man aged 35 to 55 with acute or convalescent COVID-19.

V is TRBV5-1 and J is TRBJ1-1; TRBD1 matches at 7 bases. This CDR3 is 18 amino acids long. V was clipped by 4 bases and J by 0 bases; unmatched bases: 15. The germline CDR1 and CDR2 sequences are SGHRS and YFSETQ. This CDR3 reads CASSQHYRGTVMNTEAFF. Here the CDR3 DNA reads TGCGCCAGCAGCCAACACTACCGGGGGACAGTGATGAACACTGAAGCTTTCTTT.

This clone was seen a handful of times. This chain connects TRBV2 to TRBJ1-5, with D perhaps matching TRBD1 (5 bases). Trimming stripped 5 bases from V and 7 bases from J, with 12 bases between. Per the germline V gene, CDR1 is SNHLY and CDR2 is FYNNEI. This CDR3 region has 13 residues. The CDR3 sequence: CASSWGEVQPQHF. CDR3 DNA: TGTGCCAGCAGTTGGGGGGAAGTACAGCCCCAGCATTTT. Drawing the rest from reference TRBV2 and TRBJ1-5, the complete variable domain is EPEVTQTPSHQVTQMGQEVILRCVPISNHLYFYWYRQILGQKVEFLVSFYNNEISEKSEIFDDQFSVERPDGSNFTLKIRSTKLEDSAMYFCASSWGEVQPQHFGDGTRLSIL.

This clone was seen only a few times. V is TRBV6-6 and J is TRBJ2-7; 9 positions match TRBD2. With 2 bases clipped from V and 2 bases from J, the junction kept 1 base outside the gene matches. The CDR3 length is 14 residues. Germline values: CDR1 MNHNY, CDR2 SVGAGI (reference sequence). The CDR3 sequence: CASSYAGGPYEQYF. DNA of the CDR3: TGTGCCAGCAGTTACGCGGGGGGGCCCTACGAGCAGTACTTC.

For this clone: Other DNA sequences in this sample translate to the same CDR3. The chain employs TRBV10-3 and TRBJ1-2; D might be TRBD1 (5 bases). This CDR3 spans 13 amino acids. CDR1 is ENHRY, CDR2 SYGVKD, per germline. V was cut by 0 bases and J by 8 bases, with 10 bases left in between. The CDR3 region has the DNA TGTGCCATCAGTGAGTCAGGTCAGGGCGGCTACACCTTC. Protein product: CAISESGQGGYTF.

The chain uses TRBV6-5 and TRBJ1-3; D perhaps matches TRBD1 (6 bases). Per the germline V gene, CDR1 is MNHEY and CDR2 is SVGAGI. The CDR3 sequence is 16 residues long. The ends were cut back, 3 bases at V and 0 bases at J, with 12 bases in the middle. The CDR3 nucleotides read TGTGCCAGCAGTTATAGCGGGGACAACTCTGGAAACACCATATATTTT. It is translated as CASSYSGDNSGNTIYF.

The gene calls are TRBV3-1 (or the pseudogene TRBV3-2) and TRBJ1-2; no firm D call. Germline CDR1 and CDR2: LGHDT and YNNKEL (reference sequence). V lost 2 bases, J lost 5 bases, and 9 bases lay in between. The CDR3 runs 13 residues. The CDR3 protein is CASSQTGPYGYTF. In DNA, the CDR3 is TGTGCCAGCAGCCAAACCGGTCCTTATGGCTACACCTTC.

The genes are TRBV27 and TRBJ1-6; tentative D call: TRBD1 (5 bases). Looked up from germline, CDR1 is MNHEY and CDR2 is SMNVEV (reference sequence). The V and J ends lost 5 bases and 7 bases respectively, with 15 bases between them. The CDR3 is 15 amino acids. The CDR3 loop reads CASSLIGTLNSPLHF. CDR3 DNA: TGTGCCAGCAGTCTTATTGGGACTCTCAATTCACCCCTCCACTTT.

The chain joins TRBV12-5 to TRBJ1-5; 7 bases are shared with TRBD1. V was pared by 5 bases and J by 1 base, with 8 bases of the junction left unmatched. CDR3 size: 16 residues. The V gene's germline CDR1 is LGHNT and CDR2 FRNRAP. This CDR3 reads CASGLQGERSNQPQHF. The CDR3 nucleotides are TGTGCTAGTGGTCTTCAGGGGGAACGCAGCAATCAGCCCCAGCATTTT.